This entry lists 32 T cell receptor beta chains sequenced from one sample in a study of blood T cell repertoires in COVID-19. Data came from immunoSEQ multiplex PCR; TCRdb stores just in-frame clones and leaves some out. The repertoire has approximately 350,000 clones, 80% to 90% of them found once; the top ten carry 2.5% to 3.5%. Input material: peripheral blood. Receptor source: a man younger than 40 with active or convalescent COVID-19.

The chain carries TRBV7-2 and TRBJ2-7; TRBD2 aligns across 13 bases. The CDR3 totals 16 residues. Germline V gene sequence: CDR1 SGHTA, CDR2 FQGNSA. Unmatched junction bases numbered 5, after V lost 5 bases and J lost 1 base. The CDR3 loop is CASSPKGLAGSYEQYF. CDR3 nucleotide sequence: TGTGCCAGCAGCCCCAAGGGACTAGCGGGGTCCTACGAGCAGTACTTC.

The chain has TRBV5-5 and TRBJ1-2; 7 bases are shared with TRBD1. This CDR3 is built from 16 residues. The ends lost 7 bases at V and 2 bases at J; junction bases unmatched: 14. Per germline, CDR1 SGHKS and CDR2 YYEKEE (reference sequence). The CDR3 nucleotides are TGTGCCAGCGAGCCAGGGGGGTGGCCTATGAACTATGGCTACACCTTC. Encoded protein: CASEPGGWPMNYGYTF.

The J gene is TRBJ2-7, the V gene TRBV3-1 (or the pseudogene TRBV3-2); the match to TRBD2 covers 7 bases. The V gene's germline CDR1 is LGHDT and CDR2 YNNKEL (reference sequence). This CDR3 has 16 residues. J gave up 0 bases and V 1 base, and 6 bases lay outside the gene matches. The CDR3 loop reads CASSQGKAGRSYEQYF. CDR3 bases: TGTGCCAGCAGCCAAGGAAAAGCGGGGCGCTCCTACGAGCAGTACTTC.

The CDR3 nucleotides read TGTGCCAGCAGACTCACAGGTTTGCAAGAGACCCAGTACTTC. Translation: CASRLTGLQETQYF. This chain uses TRBV2 with TRBJ2-5; perhaps TRBD1 as D (5 bases). Trimming took off 6 bases at V and 2 bases at J, with 13 bases between the two ends. CDR3 length: 14 residues. The germline V gene has CDR1 SNHLY and CDR2 FYNNEI.

CDR3 sequence reads: CASSLTGLAAYEQYF. The CDR3 DNA reads TGCGCCAGCAGCTTGACGGGACTAGCGGCCTACGAGCAGTACTTC. V usage is TRBV5-1 and J usage is TRBJ2-7; 11 nucleotides agree with TRBD2. Per germline, CDR1 SGHRS and CDR2 YFSETQ. V lost 1 base, J lost 2 bases, and 2 bases stayed unmatched. The CDR3 has 15 residues.

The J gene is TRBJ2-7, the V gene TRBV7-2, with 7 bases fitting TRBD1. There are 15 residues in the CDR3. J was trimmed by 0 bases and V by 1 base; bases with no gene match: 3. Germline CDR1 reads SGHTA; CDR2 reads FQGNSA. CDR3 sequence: CASSLGDRSSYEQYF. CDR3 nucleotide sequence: TGTGCCAGCAGCTTAGGGGACAGAAGCTCCTACGAGCAGTACTTC.

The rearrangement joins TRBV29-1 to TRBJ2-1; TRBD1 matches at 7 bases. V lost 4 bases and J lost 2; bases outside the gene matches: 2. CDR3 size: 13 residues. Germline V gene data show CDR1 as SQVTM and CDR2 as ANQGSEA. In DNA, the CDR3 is TGCAGCGTTGGACAGGGCACCTACAATGAGCAGTTCTTC. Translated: CSVGQGTYNEQFF.

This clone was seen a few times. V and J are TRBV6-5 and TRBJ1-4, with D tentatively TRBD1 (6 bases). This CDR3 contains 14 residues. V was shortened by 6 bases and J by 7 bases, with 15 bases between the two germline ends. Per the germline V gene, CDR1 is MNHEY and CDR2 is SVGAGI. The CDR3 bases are TGTGCCAGCAGACTAGGGGGTCTAGGTGAAAAACTGTTTTTT. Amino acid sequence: CASRLGGLGEKLFF.

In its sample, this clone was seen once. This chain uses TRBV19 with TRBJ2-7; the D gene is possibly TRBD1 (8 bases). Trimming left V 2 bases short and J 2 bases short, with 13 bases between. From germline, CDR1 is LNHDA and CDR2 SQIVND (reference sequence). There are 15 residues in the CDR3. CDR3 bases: TGTGCCAGTAGTATATCTACAGGGGGGGCCTACGAGCAGTACTTC. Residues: CASSISTGGAYEQYF.

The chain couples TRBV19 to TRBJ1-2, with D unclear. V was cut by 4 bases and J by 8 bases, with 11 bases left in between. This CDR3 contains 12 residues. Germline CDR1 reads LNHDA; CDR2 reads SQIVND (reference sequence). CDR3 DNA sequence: TGTGCCAGTAGTACCATTCAAAGCGGCTACACCTTC. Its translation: CASSTIQSGYTF.

The CDR3 here is CASSVGSFSTDTQYF. CDR3 nucleotides: TGTGCCAGCAGCGTAGGGAGTTTTTCCACAGATACGCAGTATTTT. This chain joins TRBV9 and TRBJ2-3; no reliable D call. V lost 0 bases, J lost 2 bases, and 10 bases lay in between. This CDR3 region has 15 residues. CDR1 SGDLS and CDR2 YYNGEE come from the germline V gene.

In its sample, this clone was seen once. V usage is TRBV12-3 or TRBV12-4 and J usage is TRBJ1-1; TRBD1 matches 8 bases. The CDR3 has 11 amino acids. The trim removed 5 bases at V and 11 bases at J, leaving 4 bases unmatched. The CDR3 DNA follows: TGTGCCAGCAGTGGACAGGGTAGGGCTTTCTTT. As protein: CASSGQGRAFF.

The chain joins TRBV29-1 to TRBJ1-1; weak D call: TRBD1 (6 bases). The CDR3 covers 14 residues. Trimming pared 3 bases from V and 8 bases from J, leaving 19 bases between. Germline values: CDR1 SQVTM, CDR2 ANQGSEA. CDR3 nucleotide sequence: TGCAGCGTTGACTTTAACAGGGCCCGTGGGGAAGCTTTCTTT. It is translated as CSVDFNRARGEAFF.

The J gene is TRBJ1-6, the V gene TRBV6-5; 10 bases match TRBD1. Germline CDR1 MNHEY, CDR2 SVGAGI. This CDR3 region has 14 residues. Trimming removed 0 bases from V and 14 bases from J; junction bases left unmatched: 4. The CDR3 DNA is TGTGCCAGCAGTTACTCCAGGGACAGGGGATCCCTCCACTTT. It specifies CASSYSRDRGSLHF.

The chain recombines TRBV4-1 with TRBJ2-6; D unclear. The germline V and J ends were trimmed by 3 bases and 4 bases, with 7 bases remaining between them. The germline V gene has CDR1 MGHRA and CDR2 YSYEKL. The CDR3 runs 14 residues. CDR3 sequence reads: CASSQVEGANVLTF. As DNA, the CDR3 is TGCGCCAGCAGCCAGGTAGAGGGGGCCAACGTCCTGACTTTC.

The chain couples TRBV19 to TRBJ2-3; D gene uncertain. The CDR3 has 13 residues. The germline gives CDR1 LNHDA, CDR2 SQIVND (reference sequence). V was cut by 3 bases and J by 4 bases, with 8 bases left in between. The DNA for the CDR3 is TGTGCCAGTAGTATTCTAGACGCAGATACGCAGTATTTT. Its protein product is CASSILDADTQYF.

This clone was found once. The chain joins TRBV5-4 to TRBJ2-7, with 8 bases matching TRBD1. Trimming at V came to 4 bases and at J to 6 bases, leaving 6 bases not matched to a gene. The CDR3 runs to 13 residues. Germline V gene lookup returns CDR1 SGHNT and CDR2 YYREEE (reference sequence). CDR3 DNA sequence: TGTGCCAGCAGCCTGACAGGGGAATCCGAGCAGTACTTC. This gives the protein CASSLTGESEQYF.

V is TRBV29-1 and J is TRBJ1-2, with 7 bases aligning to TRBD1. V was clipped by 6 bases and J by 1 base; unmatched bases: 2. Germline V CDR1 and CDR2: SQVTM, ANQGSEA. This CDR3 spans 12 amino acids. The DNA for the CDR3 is TGCAGCGTGCAGGGGGATAACTATGGCTACACCTTC. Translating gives CSVQGDNYGYTF.

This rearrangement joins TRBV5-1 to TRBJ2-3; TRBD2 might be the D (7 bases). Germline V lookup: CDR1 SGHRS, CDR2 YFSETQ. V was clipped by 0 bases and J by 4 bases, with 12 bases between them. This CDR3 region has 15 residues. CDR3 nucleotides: TGCGCCAGCAGCTTGGGCGGGGGCGACGCAGATACGCAGTATTTT. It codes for CASSLGGGDADTQYF.

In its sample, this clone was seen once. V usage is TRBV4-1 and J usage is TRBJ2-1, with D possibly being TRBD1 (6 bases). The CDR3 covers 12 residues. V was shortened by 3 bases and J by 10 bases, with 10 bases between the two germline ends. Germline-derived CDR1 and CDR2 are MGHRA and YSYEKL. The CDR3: CASSQGAKEQFF. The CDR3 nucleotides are TGCGCCAGCAGCCAGGGGGCGAAAGAGCAGTTCTTC.

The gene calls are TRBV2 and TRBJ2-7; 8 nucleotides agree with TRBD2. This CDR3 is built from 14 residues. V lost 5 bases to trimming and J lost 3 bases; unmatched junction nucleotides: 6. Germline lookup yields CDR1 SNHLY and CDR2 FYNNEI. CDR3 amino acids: CASSFGGAGYEQYF. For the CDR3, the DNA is TGTGCCAGCAGTTTCGGGGGGGCCGGCTACGAGCAGTACTTC.

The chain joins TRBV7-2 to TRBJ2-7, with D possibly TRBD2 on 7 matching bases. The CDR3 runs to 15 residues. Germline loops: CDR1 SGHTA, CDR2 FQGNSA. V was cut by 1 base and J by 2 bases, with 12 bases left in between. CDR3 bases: TGTGCCAGCAGCTTAGTGGGAGGGGGGACCTACGAGCAGTACTTC. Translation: CASSLVGGGTYEQYF.

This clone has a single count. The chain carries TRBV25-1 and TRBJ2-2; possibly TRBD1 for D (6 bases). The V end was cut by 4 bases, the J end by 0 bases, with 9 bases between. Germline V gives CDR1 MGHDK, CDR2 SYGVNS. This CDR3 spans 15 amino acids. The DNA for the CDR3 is TGTGCCAGCAGTGTGGACAGATCGAACACCGGGGAGCTGTTTTTT. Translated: CASSVDRSNTGELFF.

The CDR3 nucleotides read TGTGCCAGCAACCGGCGGGAGACCCAGTACTTC. Translation: CASNRRETQYF. This sequence joins TRBV2 and TRBJ2-5; D is undetermined. Germline CDR1 is SNHLY and CDR2 is FYNNEI. CDR3 length equals 11 residues. Trimming shortened V by 7 bases and J by 5 bases, and 8 bases separated the two germline ends.

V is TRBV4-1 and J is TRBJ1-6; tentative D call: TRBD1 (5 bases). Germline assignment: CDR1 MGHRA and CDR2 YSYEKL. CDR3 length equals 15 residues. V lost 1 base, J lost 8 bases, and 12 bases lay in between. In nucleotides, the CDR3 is TGCGCCAGCAGCCAAGGGGCGGGACGGGATTCACCCCTCCACTTT. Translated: CASSQGAGRDSPLHF.

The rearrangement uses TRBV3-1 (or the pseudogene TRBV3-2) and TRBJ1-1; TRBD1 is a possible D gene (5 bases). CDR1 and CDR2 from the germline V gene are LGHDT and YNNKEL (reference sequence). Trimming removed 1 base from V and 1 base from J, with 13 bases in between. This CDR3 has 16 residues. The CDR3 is CASSQVPGLKNTEAFF. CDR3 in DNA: TGTGCCAGCAGCCAAGTCCCGGGACTTAAGAACACTGAAGCTTTCTTT.

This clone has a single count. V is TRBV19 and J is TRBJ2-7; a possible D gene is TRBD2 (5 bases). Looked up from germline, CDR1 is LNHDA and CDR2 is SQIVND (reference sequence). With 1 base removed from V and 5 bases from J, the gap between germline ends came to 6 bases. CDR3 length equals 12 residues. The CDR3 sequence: CASSIGGNEQYF. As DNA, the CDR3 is TGTGCCAGTAGTATAGGAGGGAACGAGCAGTACTTC.

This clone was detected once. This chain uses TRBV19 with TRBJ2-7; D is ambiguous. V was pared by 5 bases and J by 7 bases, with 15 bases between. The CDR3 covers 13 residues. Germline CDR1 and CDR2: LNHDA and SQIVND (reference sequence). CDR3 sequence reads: CASSPRPALEQYF. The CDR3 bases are TGTGCCAGTAGTCCCAGGCCAGCCTTGGAGCAGTACTTC. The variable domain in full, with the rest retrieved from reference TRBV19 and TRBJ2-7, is DGGITQSPKYLFRKEGQNVTLSCEQNLNHDAMYWYRQDPGQGLRLIYYSQIVNDFQKGDIAEGYSVSREKKESFPLTVTSAQKNPTAFYLCASSPRPALEQYFGPGTRLTVT.

The CDR3 DNA reads as TGCGCCAGCAGCTTGGTGAGCGGGAGCTCCTACAATGAGCAGTTCTTC. This translates into CASSLVSGSSYNEQFF. The gene calls are TRBV5-1 and TRBJ2-1, with TRBD2 matching 8 bases. The J segment lost 0 bases and the V segment lost 0 bases, leaving 2 bases of the junction unmatched. This CDR3 is built from 16 residues. Germline values: CDR1 SGHRS, CDR2 YFSETQ.

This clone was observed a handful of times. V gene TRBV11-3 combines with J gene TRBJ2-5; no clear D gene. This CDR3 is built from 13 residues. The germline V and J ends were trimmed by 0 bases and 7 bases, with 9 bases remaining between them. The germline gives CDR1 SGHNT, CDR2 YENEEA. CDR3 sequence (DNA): TGTGCCAGCAGCTTAGAACCCTCCGGGACCCAGTACTTC. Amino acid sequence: CASSLEPSGTQYF.

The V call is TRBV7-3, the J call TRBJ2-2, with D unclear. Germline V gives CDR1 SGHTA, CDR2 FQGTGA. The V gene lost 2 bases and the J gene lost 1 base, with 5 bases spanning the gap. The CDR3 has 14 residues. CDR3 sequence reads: CASSLGGNTGELFF. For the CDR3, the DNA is TGTGCCAGCAGCTTAGGCGGGAACACCGGGGAGCTGTTTTTT.

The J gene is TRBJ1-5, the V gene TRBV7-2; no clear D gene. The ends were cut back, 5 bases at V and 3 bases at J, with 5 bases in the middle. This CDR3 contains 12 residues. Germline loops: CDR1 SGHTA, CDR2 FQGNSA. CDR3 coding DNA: TGTGCCAGCAGCCCTCCCAATCAGCCCCAGCATTTT. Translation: CASSPPNQPQHF.